This T cell receptor beta chain was captured by sequencing in a study of CD8+ T cells in alopecia areata (dated by TCRdb to between 2018 and 2020). The study in broad terms: The treated patients, all with moderate-to-severe alopecia areata, were enrolled in an open-label pilot trial of oral tofacitinib given at 5 to 10 mg twice daily. TCRbeta CDR3 regions were amplified by immunoSEQ multiplex PCR with 35 Vbeta forward and 13 Jbeta reverse primers. Tofacitinib was administered for 6 to 18 months, and 6 months of follow-up off drug were then conducted to assess delayed response and recurrence. Scalp tissue and sorted CD4+ and CD8+ peripheral blood T cells from patchy and totalis/universalis alopecia areata patients and from healthy controls were covered by human TCRbeta sequencing. RNA was obtained with the PAXgene miRNA kit for fixed scalp, the miRNeasy kit for PBMCs, and the RNeasy kit for mouse skin. Tofacitinib-treated patients had biopsies at baseline and at 4 and 24 weeks of treatment, with a later scalp biopsy in several patients. In both human patients and the C3H/HeJ mouse model, the study applied high-throughput TCRbeta sequencing to look at T cell clonal expansion in alopecia areata. Clonality in the scalp was compared among normal scalp (n=4), patchy alopecia areata scalp (n=8), and alopecia totalis/universalis scalp (n=8). The paper's findings and limits, for the study overall: TCR sequences shared between patients were less clear than in mice, possibly partly because of HLA diversity in the patient population. Unlike mouse skin, which is dominated by gammadelta T cells, normal human skin has resident alphabeta T cells that are also sequenced, and this complicates analysis of the scalp TCR repertoire. Higher clonality and more expanded CD8+ clones were observed in lesional scalp than in normal scalp, particularly in alopecia totalis/universalis, a finding suggestive of antigenic drive.

Preparation of the library involved the immunoSEQ multiplex PCR assay. For TCR sequencing, RNA was extracted from every sample and reverse transcribed into cDNA to serve as template. First-strand cDNA was synthesized using SuperScript III with a 2:1 mix of oligo-dT and random hexamers. A synthetic immune receptor repertoire was used to measure amplification bias, and any remaining bias was corrected computationally. On the authors' methods: Raw reads were preprocessed to remove errors, and CDR3 was defined according to IMGT conventions as the region from the conserved cysteine to phenylalanine. To get clonality, Shannon entropy was normalized by log2 of the number of productive unique TCRs and the result was subtracted from 1. CD4 or CD8 identity of scalp clones was inferred by cross-referencing scalp TCRbeta sequences with sorted blood CD4 and CD8 repertoires. Here the immuneACCESS table is served through TCRdb, limited to in-frame sequences with V and J called. Missing clones are a known gap in these copies; in checked studies unresolved V genes cover under half, and the rest lacks a known reason. Clonal size and the V and J genes are those of that table, whereas D and trimming came from the DNA. Within this sample are over 200,000 clones, with around three fifths of them counted one time only. The top ten hold approximately 0.5% of the sample.

Comments on this clone: Its antigen remains undetermined. Base qualities are not provided; no much larger clone lies one nucleotide away.

The intended sense of this specimen's time point label: baseline before oral tofacitinib. Lesional scalp punch biopsies and peripheral blood were collected from alopecia areata patients. PBMCs were separated by density centrifugation and stained for CD3, CD4 and CD8, after which CD4+ and CD8+ T cells were sorted on a FACSAria. CDR1 and CDR2, looked up from the germline V gene (reference sequence), are LNHDA and SQIVND. At the junction V is shortened by 0 bases and J by 5 bases, with 11 bases in between. The CDR3 goes from the cysteine to the phenylalanine over 15 residues. Only the CDR3 DNA stays, 45 bases, in frame from base 1.

The V gene is TRBV19 and the J gene is TRBJ2-1; the D gene identity is not certain. This sequence was found in a human donor with alopecia areata. The source was CD4+ T cells sorted from blood, collected at week 0. CDR3 protein: CASSIDLGRDNEQFF. The sequenced DNA is TGTGCCAGTAGTATAGATCTCGGCCGGGACAATGAGCAGTTCTTC.